The 10 T cell receptor beta chains below all came from one sample that was sequenced in a study of shared clonotypes between healthy human individuals. The naive CD8 subset, CD45RO-negative cells positively selected for CCR7, excluded terminally differentiated effector memory CD45RA+ cells. Here immunoSEQ multiplex PCR was the method, and the copy in TCRdb shows in-frame clones only, minus some. The sample lists some 2,100,000 clones; about 93% were seen once. The sample consisted of naive CD8+ T cells from PBMCs. The receptors derive from a man younger than 35 in good health. Some clones in this sample may be carry-over from other donors' samples.

The chain has TRBV9 and TRBJ2-1, with 8 positions matching TRBD2. Germline CDR1 and CDR2: SGDLS and YYNGEE. J lost 10 bases, V lost 0 bases, and 12 bases had no gene match. The CDR3 has 16 residues. CDR3 DNA sequence: TGTGCCAGCAGCGTAGGGGGCGGGAGGCCCATTTGGGAGCAGTTCTTC. It is translated as CASSVGGGRPIWEQFF.

The V call is TRBV5-1, the J call TRBJ2-7, with a tentative D call TRBD1 (6 bases). The V gene's germline CDR1 is SGHRS and CDR2 YFSETQ. CDR3 length equals 17 residues. V lost 4 bases, J lost 5 bases, and 25 bases lay in between. The CDR3 here is CASSPTILRDMGHEQYF. The CDR3, as DNA: TGCGCCAGCAGCCCGACAATTTTACGGGACATGGGCCACGAGCAGTACTTC.

On this clone: At the DNA level, this CDR3 is encoded by other sequences in the same sample as well. This sequence joins TRBV19 and TRBJ1-1; D uncertain. The CDR3 runs to 13 residues. V gave up 1 base and J gave up 5 bases, with 8 bases separating them. Germline V CDR1 and CDR2: LNHDA, SQIVND (reference sequence). DNA of the CDR3: TGTGCCAGTAGTATAGGTGCAGGTACTGAAGCTTTCTTT. Its protein is CASSIGAGTEAFF.

A remark on this clone: Its ends do not fully match the called genes, so a read error is possible. V usage is TRBV19 and J usage is TRBJ1-5; tentative D call: TRBD1 (5 bases). The CDR3 is made up of 14 amino acids. Looked up from germline, CDR1 is LNHDA and CDR2 is SQIVND (reference sequence). The DNA for the CDR3 is TGTGCCAGTAGCCCAGGACACCTAAATCCGCCCCAGCATTTT. Amino acid sequence: CASSPGHLNPPQHF.

The chain carries TRBV27 and TRBJ1-1, with D possibly TRBD1 on 5 matching bases. The CDR3 is made up of 16 amino acids. Germline CDR1 reads MNHEY; CDR2 reads SMNVEV (reference sequence). V lost 5 bases and J 0 bases, leaving 16 bases between the germline ends. CDR3 amino acids: CASSAGPGTMNTEAFF. The CDR3 bases are TGTGCCAGCAGTGCTGGGCCCGGGACGATGAACACTGAAGCTTTCTTT.

The J gene is TRBJ2-2, the V gene TRBV27; D is ambiguous. V shed 2 bases and J shed 4 bases, with 14 bases lying between them. The CDR3 has 16 residues. Germline CDR1 MNHEY, CDR2 SMNVEV (reference sequence). CDR3 in DNA: TGTGCCAGCAGTTTAATCGCGGCTATTGGCACCGGGGAGCTGTTTTTT. It translates to CASSLIAAIGTGELFF.

The chain joins TRBV5-1 to TRBJ1-3, with D maybe TRBD1 (5 bases). V gave up 4 bases and J gave up 4 bases, with 18 bases separating them. The CDR3 is 16 residues long. CDR1 is SGHRS, CDR2 YFSETQ, per germline. CDR3 region: CASSTTPRGAGNTIYF. The CDR3 bases are TGCGCCAGCAGCACCACACCCCGAGGGGCGGGAAACACCATATATTTT.

The CDR3 nucleotides read TGTGCCAGTTCCCTTTGGGGCAATGAGCAGTTCTTC. This translates into CASSLWGNEQFF. The chain couples TRBV19 to TRBJ2-1, with no clear D. The germline CDR1 and CDR2 sequences are LNHDA and SQIVND (reference sequence). Trimming left V 8 bases short and J 6 bases short, with 11 bases between. This CDR3 has 12 residues.

This clone was detected only once. The chain links TRBV18 to TRBJ2-3, with D possibly TRBD2 on 5 matching bases. Germline V gene sequence: CDR1 KGHSH, CDR2 LQKENI. Trimming left V 1 base short and J 4 bases short, with 15 bases between. The CDR3 is 16 amino acids. CDR3 protein: CASSPREYRLADTQYF. The CDR3 coding sequence is TGTGCCAGCTCACCACGGGAGTACCGCCTCGCAGATACGCAGTATTTT.

The J gene is TRBJ2-1, the V gene TRBV6-1, with a tentative D call TRBD2 (7 bases). The CDR3 sequence is 13 residues long. Germline V gene sequence: CDR1 MNHNS, CDR2 SASEGT. Trimming took 2 bases from V and 10 from J, leaving 12 bases between them. This chain's CDR3 is CASSERWGGEQFF. The DNA for the CDR3 is TGTGCCAGCAGTGAAAGGTGGGGGGGCGAGCAGTTCTTC.